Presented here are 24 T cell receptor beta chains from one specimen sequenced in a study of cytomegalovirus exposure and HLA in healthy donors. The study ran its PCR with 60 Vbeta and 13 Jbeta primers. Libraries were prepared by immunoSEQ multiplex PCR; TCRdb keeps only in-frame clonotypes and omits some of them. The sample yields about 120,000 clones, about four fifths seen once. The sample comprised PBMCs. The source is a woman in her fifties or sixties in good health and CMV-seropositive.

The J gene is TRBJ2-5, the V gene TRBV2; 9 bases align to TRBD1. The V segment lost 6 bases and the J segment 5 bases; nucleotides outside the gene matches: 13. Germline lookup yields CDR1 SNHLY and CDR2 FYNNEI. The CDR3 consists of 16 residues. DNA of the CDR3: TGTGCCAGCAGCCGCGGACAGGGGCACGCCGTGGAGACCCAGTACTTC. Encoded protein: CASSRGQGHAVETQYF.

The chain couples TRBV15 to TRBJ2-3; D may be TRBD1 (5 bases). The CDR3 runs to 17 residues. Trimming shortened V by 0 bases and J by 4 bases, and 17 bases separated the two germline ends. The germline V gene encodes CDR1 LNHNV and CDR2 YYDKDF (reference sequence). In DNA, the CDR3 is TGTGCCACCAGCAGAGATCGGCCAGGGTTTAACGCAGATACGCAGTATTTT. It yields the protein CATSRDRPGFNADTQYF.

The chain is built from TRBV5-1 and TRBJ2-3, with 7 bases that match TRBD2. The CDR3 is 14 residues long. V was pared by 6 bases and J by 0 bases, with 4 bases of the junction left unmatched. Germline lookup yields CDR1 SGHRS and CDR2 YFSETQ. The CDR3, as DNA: TGCGCCAGCAAGGGACTAACTAGCACAGATACGCAGTATTTT. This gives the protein CASKGLTSTDTQYF.

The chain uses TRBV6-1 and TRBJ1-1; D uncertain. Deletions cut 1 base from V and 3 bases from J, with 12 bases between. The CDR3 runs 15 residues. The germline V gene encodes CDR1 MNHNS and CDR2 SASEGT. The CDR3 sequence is CASSEVEAGYTEAFF. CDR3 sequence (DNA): TGTGCCAGCAGTGAAGTCGAGGCGGGGTACACTGAAGCTTTCTTT.

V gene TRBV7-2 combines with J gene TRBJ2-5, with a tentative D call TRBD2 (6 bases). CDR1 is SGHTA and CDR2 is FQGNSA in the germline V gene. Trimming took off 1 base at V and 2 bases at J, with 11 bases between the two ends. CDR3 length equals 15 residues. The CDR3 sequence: CASSLGRAGQETQYF. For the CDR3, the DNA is TGTGCCAGCAGCTTAGGGCGGGCGGGGCAAGAGACCCAGTACTTC.

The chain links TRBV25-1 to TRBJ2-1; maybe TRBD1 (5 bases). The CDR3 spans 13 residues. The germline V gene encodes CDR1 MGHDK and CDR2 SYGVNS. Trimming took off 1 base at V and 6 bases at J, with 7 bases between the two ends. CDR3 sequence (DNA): TGTGCCAGCAGTGAATCAGGGCCCAATGAGCAGTTCTTC. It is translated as CASSESGPNEQFF.

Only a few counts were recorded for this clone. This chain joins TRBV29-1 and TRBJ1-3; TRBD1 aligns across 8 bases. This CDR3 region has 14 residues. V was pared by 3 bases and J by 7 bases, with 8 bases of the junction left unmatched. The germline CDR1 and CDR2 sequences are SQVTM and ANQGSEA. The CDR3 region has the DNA TGCAGCGTTGAGACAGGGGAGAGTCGGAACACCATATATTTT. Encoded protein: CSVETGESRNTIYF.

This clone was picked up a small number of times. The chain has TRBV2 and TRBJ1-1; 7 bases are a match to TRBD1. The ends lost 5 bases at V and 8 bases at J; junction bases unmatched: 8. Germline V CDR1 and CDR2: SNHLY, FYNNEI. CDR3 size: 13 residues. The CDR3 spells CASSLDRENEAFF. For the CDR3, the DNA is TGTGCCAGCAGTCTCGACAGGGAGAACGAAGCTTTCTTT.

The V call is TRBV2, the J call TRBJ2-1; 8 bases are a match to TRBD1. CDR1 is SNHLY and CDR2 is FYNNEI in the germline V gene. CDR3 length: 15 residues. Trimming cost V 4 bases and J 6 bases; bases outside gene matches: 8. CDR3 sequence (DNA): TGTGCCAGCAGTGCCCGGGACAGGTTAAGCAATGAGCAGTTCTTC. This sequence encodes CASSARDRLSNEQFF.

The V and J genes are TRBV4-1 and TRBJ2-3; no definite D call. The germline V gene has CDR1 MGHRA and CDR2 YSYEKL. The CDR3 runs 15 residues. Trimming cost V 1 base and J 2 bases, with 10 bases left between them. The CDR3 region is CASSQGAHTTDTQYF. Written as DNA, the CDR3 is TGCGCCAGCAGCCAAGGGGCCCACACCACAGATACGCAGTATTTT.

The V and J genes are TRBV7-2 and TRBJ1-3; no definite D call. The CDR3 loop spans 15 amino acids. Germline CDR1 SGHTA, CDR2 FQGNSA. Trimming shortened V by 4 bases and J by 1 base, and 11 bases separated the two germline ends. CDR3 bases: TGTGCCAGCAGCTATATCGGCGGGTCTGGAAACACCATATATTTT. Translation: CASSYIGGSGNTIYF.

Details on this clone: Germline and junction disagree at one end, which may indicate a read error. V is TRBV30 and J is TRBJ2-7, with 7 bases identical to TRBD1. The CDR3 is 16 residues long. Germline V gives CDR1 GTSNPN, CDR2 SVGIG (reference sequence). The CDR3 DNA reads TGTGCCTGGGGTGTAGGGTTGGGGCAGGGGGCCTACGAGCAGTACTTC. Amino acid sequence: CAWGVGLGQGAYEQYF.

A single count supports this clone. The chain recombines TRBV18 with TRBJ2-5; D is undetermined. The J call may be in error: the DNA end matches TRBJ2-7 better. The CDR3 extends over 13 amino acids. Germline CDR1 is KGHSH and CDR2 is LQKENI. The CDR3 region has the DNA TGTGCCAGCTCACCACCAACCGACTACGAGCAGTACTTC. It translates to CASSPPTDYEQYF.

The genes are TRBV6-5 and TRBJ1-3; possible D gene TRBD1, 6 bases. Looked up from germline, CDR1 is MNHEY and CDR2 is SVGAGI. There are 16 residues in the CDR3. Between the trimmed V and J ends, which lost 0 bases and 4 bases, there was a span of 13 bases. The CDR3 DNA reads TGTGCCAGCAGTTACTCCCCAAGGGGGGGAGGAAACACCATATATTTT. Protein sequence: CASSYSPRGGGNTIYF.

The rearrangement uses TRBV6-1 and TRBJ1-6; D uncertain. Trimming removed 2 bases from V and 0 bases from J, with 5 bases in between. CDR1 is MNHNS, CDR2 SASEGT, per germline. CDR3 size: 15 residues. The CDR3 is CASSELSSYNSPLHF. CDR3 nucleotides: TGTGCCAGCAGTGAACTCAGCTCCTATAATTCACCCCTCCACTTT.

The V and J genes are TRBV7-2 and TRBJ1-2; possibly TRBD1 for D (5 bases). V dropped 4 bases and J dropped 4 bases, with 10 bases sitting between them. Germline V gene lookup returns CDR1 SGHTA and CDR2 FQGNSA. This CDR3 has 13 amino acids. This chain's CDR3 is CASSSGSFYGYTF. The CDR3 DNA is TGTGCCAGCAGCTCAGGGTCGTTCTATGGCTACACCTTC. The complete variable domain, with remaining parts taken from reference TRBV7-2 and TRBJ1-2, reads GAGVSQSPSNKVTEKGKDVELRCDPISGHTALYWYRQSLGQGLEFLIYFQGNSAPDKSGLPSDRFSAERTGGSVSTLTIQRTQQEDSAVYLCASSSGSFYGYTFGSGTRLTVV.

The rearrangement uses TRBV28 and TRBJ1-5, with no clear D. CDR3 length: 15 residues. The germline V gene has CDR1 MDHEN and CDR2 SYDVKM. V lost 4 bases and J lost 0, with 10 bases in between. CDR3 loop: CASSSRAYSNQPQHF. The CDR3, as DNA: TGTGCCAGCAGTTCACGCGCATATAGCAATCAGCCCCAGCATTTT.

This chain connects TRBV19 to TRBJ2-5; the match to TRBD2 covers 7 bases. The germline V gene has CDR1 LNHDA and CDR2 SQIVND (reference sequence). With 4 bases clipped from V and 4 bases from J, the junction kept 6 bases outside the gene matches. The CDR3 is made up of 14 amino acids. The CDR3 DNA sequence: TGTGCCAGTAGTACAAAAGCGGGGCGAGAGACCCAGTACTTC. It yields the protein CASSTKAGRETQYF.

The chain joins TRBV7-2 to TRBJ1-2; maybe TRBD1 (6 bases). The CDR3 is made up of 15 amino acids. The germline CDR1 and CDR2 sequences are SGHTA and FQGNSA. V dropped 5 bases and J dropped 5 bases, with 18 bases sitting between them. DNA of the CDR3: TGTGCCAGCAGCACCTACCAGGGGAGTGTTTATGGCTACACCTTC. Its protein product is CASSTYQGSVYGYTF.

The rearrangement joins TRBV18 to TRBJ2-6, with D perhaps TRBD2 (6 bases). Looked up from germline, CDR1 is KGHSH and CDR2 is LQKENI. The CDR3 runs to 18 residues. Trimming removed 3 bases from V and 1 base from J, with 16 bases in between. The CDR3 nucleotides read TGTGCCAGCTCACCCTCCGAAAGCGGGCCTTCTGGGGCCAACGTCCTGACTTTC. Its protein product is CASSPSESGPSGANVLTF.

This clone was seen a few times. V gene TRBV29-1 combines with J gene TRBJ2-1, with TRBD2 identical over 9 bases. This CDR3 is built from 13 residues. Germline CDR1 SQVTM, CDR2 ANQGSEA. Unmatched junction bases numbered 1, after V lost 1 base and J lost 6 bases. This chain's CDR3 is CSVEGGRGNEQFF. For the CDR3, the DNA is TGCAGCGTTGAAGGCGGGAGGGGCAATGAGCAGTTCTTC.

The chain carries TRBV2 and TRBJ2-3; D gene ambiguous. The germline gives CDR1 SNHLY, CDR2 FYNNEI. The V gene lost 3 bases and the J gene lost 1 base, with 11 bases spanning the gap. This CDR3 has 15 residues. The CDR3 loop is CASSEVTRGTDTQYF. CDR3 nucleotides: TGTGCCAGCAGTGAGGTAACTCGCGGCACAGATACGCAGTATTTT.

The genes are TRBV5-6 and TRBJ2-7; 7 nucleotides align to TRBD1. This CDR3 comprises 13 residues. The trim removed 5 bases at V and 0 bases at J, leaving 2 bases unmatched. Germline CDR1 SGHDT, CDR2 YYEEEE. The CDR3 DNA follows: TGTGCCAGCAGGGGGACAGTCTCCTACGAGCAGTACTTC. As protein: CASRGTVSYEQYF.

CDR3 residues: CASSGQNSYNSPLHF. CDR3 DNA sequence: TGTGCCAGCAGTGGACAGAACAGCTATAATTCACCCCTCCACTTT. V and J are TRBV6-1 and TRBJ1-6; D is perhaps TRBD1 (5 bases). This CDR3 comprises 15 residues. Germline V gene data show CDR1 as MNHNS and CDR2 as SASEGT. Trimming removed 4 bases at V and 3 bases at J, with 10 bases between.